These T cell receptor beta chains were read from a single sample in a study of cytomegalovirus exposure and HLA in healthy donors. Produced via immunoSEQ multiplex PCR; TCRdb's table is partial and in-frame only. The repertoire consists of about 59,000 clones, with roughly 90% occurring once and the leading ten covering about 1.6%. Sequencing input: PBMCs. The source of these receptors is a man younger than 40 in good health and CMV-seropositive. Each CDR3 is given with its conserved first and last residue. The order of the fields is V gene, CDR3 length, D gene, J gene, clone size, CDR3 DNA, CDR3 protein. The D gene is left open where the match is weak. Where a row states a size, it is once, few, many or the class of an expanded clone; other rows omit it.

v_gene: TRBV4-2; len: 16; d_gene: .; j_gene: TRBJ2-3; abundance: .; CDR3nt: TGTGCCAGCAGTCTTCGAGCCCGAGGAGAGACAGATACGCAGTATTTT; CDR3aa: CASSLRARGETDTQYF
v_gene: TRBV4-2; len: 17; d_gene: .; j_gene: TRBJ2-3; abundance: .; CDR3nt: TGTGCCAGCAGCCAAGAAGTTCTTGGCGGGACCCCAGATACGCAGTATTTT; CDR3aa: CASSQEVLGGTPDTQYF
v_gene: TRBV28; len: 14; d_gene: .; j_gene: TRBJ1-5; abundance: .; CDR3nt: TGTGCCAGCAGCCCAGCAGGGAGGGATCAGCCCCAGCATTTT; CDR3aa: CASSPAGRDQPQHF
v_gene: TRBV5-5; len: 18; d_gene: TRBD2; j_gene: TRBJ2-1; abundance: once; CDR3nt: TGTGCCAGCAGCCCGGGAACTAGCGGGGGGAGCTCCTACAATGAGCAGTTCTTC; CDR3aa: CASSPGTSGGSSYNEQFF
v_gene: TRBV27; len: 16; d_gene: TRBD2; j_gene: TRBJ2-3; abundance: .; CDR3nt: TGTGCCAGCAGTTTATCAGCGGCGGGGGAGGGAAATACGCAGTATTTT; CDR3aa: CASSLSAAGEGNTQYF
v_gene: TRBV5-6; len: 15; d_gene: .; j_gene: TRBJ1-2; abundance: .; CDR3nt: TGTGCCAGCACCCTTAGGGGAGGGGCGAGCTATGGCTACACCTTC; CDR3aa: CASTLRGGASYGYTF
v_gene: TRBV7-3; len: 16; d_gene: TRBD2; j_gene: TRBJ2-1; abundance: .; CDR3nt: TGTGCCAGCAGCTTACTTACTAGCGGGTCGTACAATGAGCAGTTCTTC; CDR3aa: CASSLLTSGSYNEQFF
v_gene: TRBV11-2; len: 15; d_gene: TRBD1; j_gene: TRBJ2-7; abundance: .; CDR3nt: TGTGCCAGCAGCACGGACAGGGGGAGTTGGTACGAGCAGTACTTC; CDR3aa: CASSTDRGSWYEQYF
v_gene: TRBV4-1; len: 17; d_gene: TRBD1; j_gene: TRBJ1-5; abundance: .; CDR3nt: TGCGCCAGCAGCCAATGGACAGGGGAAAATAGCAATCAGCCCCAGCATTTT; CDR3aa: CASSQWTGENSNQPQHF
v_gene: TRBV9; len: 15; d_gene: TRBD2; j_gene: TRBJ2-3; abundance: .; CDR3nt: TGTGCCAGCAGCCCCACTAGCGGGTTTACAGATACGCAGTATTTT; CDR3aa: CASSPTSGFTDTQYF
v_gene: TRBV30; len: 13; d_gene: TRBD2; j_gene: TRBJ2-1; abundance: .; CDR3nt: TGTGCCTCTCGGGCTAGCGGACACAATGAGCAGTTCTTC; CDR3aa: CASRASGHNEQFF
v_gene: TRBV30; len: 14; d_gene: .; j_gene: TRBJ1-5; abundance: once; CDR3nt: TGTGCCTGGAGTGTCGGCGGGAGCAATCAGCCCCAGCATTTT; CDR3aa: CAWSVGGSNQPQHF
v_gene: TRBV7-2; len: 14; d_gene: TRBD2; j_gene: TRBJ2-5; abundance: .; CDR3nt: TGTGCCAGCAGCTTAGCGGGACTAGAGGAGACCCAGTACTTC; CDR3aa: CASSLAGLEETQYF
v_gene: TRBV9; len: 14; d_gene: TRBD1; j_gene: TRBJ2-7; abundance: .; CDR3nt: TGTGCCAGCAGCGTAGAAGACAGGGGTAGCGAGCAGTACTTC; CDR3aa: CASSVEDRGSEQYF
v_gene: TRBV5-1; len: 16; d_gene: TRBD2; j_gene: TRBJ2-3; abundance: .; CDR3nt: TGCGCCAGCAGCTTCGCTAGCGGTTTGAGCACAGATACGCAGTATTTT; CDR3aa: CASSFASGLSTDTQYF
v_gene: TRBV27; len: 14; d_gene: TRBD1; j_gene: TRBJ1-5; abundance: .; CDR3nt: TGTGCCAGCAGTTTGTTAGGGGGCGATCAGCCCCAGCATTTT; CDR3aa: CASSLLGGDQPQHF
v_gene: TRBV7-6; len: 14; d_gene: TRBD2; j_gene: TRBJ2-1; abundance: .; CDR3nt: TGTGCCAGCAGCGAGGGACTAGCGGACAATGAGCAGTTCTTC; CDR3aa: CASSEGLADNEQFF
v_gene: TRBV27; len: 14; d_gene: .; j_gene: TRBJ2-1; abundance: few; CDR3nt: TGTGCCAGCAGTTTTGAAGCGGCGTACAATGAGCAGTTCTTC; CDR3aa: CASSFEAAYNEQFF
v_gene: TRBV6-5; len: 14; d_gene: TRBD1; j_gene: TRBJ2-1; abundance: .; CDR3nt: TGTGCCAGCAGACGAGACAGGGATGGGAATGAGCAGTTCTTC; CDR3aa: CASRRDRDGNEQFF
v_gene: TRBV4-1; len: 16; d_gene: .; j_gene: TRBJ2-7; abundance: .; CDR3nt: TGCGCCAGCAGCCAAGATGGAGGGGGCCGGTCCTACGAGCAGTACTTC; CDR3aa: CASSQDGGGRSYEQYF
v_gene: TRBV15; len: 13; d_gene: .; j_gene: TRBJ2-7; abundance: once; CDR3nt: TGTGCCACCAGCACAGCGAGCTCCTACGAGCAGTACTTC; CDR3aa: CATSTASSYEQYF
v_gene: TRBV18; len: 14; d_gene: .; j_gene: TRBJ2-7; abundance: .; CDR3nt: TGTGCCAGCTCACTGCTCGGGATTTCTTACGAGCAGTACTTC; CDR3aa: CASSLLGISYEQYF
v_gene: TRBV5-1; len: 16; d_gene: .; j_gene: TRBJ2-2; abundance: .; CDR3nt: TGCGCCAGCAGCCTCCCCGGGACAGCGGACACCGGGGGGCTGTTTTTT; CDR3aa: CASSLPGTADTGGLFF
v_gene: TRBV7-2; len: 13; d_gene: .; j_gene: TRBJ2-5; abundance: .; CDR3nt: TGTGCCAGCAGCTTAGTGGCAGAAGAGACCCAGTACTTC; CDR3aa: CASSLVAEETQYF
v_gene: TRBV19; len: 15; d_gene: .; j_gene: TRBJ1-3; abundance: .; CDR3nt: TGTGCCAGTAGCAAGGAGGAGCTCCCTGGAAACACCATATATTTT; CDR3aa: CASSKEELPGNTIYF
v_gene: TRBV5-6; len: 16; d_gene: .; j_gene: TRBJ2-1; abundance: .; CDR3nt: TGTGCCAGCAGCACCCCTTCCCGGACTGCCCTTAATGAGCAGTTCTTC; CDR3aa: CASSTPSRTALNEQFF
v_gene: TRBV27; len: 13; d_gene: .; j_gene: TRBJ2-7; abundance: .; CDR3nt: TGTGCCGCAGGGGTTACACCCTCCTACGAGCAGTACTTC; CDR3aa: CAAGVTPSYEQYF
v_gene: TRBV13; len: 16; d_gene: TRBD2; j_gene: TRBJ2-3; abundance: .; CDR3nt: TGTGCCAGCAGCTCCCGACTAGCGGGAGCTTCAGATACGCAGTATTTT; CDR3aa: CASSSRLAGASDTQYF
v_gene: TRBV9; len: 15; d_gene: TRBD1; j_gene: TRBJ1-5; abundance: .; CDR3nt: TGTGCCAGCAGCGTAGGACAGGGTGTCAATCAGCCCCAGCATTTT; CDR3aa: CASSVGQGVNQPQHF
v_gene: TRBV10-2; len: 14; d_gene: .; j_gene: TRBJ1-1; abundance: .; CDR3nt: TGCGCCAGCAACCGAGGGGGGGAGGACACTGAAGCTTTCTTT; CDR3aa: CASNRGGEDTEAFF
v_gene: TRBV5-1; len: 16; d_gene: .; j_gene: TRBJ2-1; abundance: .; CDR3nt: TGCGCCAGCAGCTTGGTGGGGGCCAACTCCTACAATGAGCAGTTCTTC; CDR3aa: CASSLVGANSYNEQFF
v_gene: TRBV19; len: 13; d_gene: .; j_gene: TRBJ2-3; abundance: .; CDR3nt: TGTGCCAGTAGTATTATTCGCACAGATACGCAGTATTTT; CDR3aa: CASSIIRTDTQYF
v_gene: TRBV11-1; len: 13; d_gene: TRBD2; j_gene: TRBJ2-7; abundance: few; CDR3nt: TGTGCCAGCAGCTTTGGGGGGGTGTACGAGCAGTACTTC; CDR3aa: CASSFGGVYEQYF
v_gene: TRBV6-1; len: 14; d_gene: .; j_gene: TRBJ2-3; abundance: .; CDR3nt: TGTGCCAGCAGTGAGGTCAGGTCCACAGATACGCAGTATTTT; CDR3aa: CASSEVRSTDTQYF
v_gene: TRBV27; len: 17; d_gene: TRBD2; j_gene: TRBJ2-7; abundance: .; CDR3nt: TGTGCCAGCAGTCTTTCAGCGGGGGCTCGCTTAACCTACGAGCAGTACTTC; CDR3aa: CASSLSAGARLTYEQYF
v_gene: TRBV6-1; len: 15; d_gene: TRBD1; j_gene: TRBJ2-7; abundance: .; CDR3nt: TGTGCCAGCAGTGAAGCCGGGACAGGGTCCTACGAGCAGTACTTC; CDR3aa: CASSEAGTGSYEQYF
v_gene: TRBV7-6; len: 16; d_gene: .; j_gene: TRBJ2-1; abundance: .; CDR3nt: TGTGCCAGCAGCTTGACAGGTCCCAGCTCCTACAATGAGCAGTTCTTC; CDR3aa: CASSLTGPSSYNEQFF
v_gene: TRBV27; len: 17; d_gene: TRBD1; j_gene: TRBJ1-2; abundance: .; CDR3nt: TGTGCCAGCAGTTCAAGGGGGACAGGGATATCTAACTATGGCTACACCTTC; CDR3aa: CASSSRGTGISNYGYTF
v_gene: TRBV4-1; len: 15; d_gene: .; j_gene: TRBJ1-5; abundance: .; CDR3nt: TGCGCCAGCAGCCAATCTGGACAAACGCATCAGCCCCAGCATTTT; CDR3aa: CASSQSGQTHQPQHF
v_gene: TRBV4-1; len: 16; d_gene: .; j_gene: TRBJ1-2; abundance: .; CDR3nt: TGCGCCAGCAGCCAAGCATACAGGAACCAGAACTATGGCTACACCTTC; CDR3aa: CASSQAYRNQNYGYTF
v_gene: TRBV25-1; len: 14; d_gene: .; j_gene: TRBJ2-3; abundance: .; CDR3nt: TGTGCCAGCAGTGGAGGGTGGGGCACAGATACGCAGTATTTT; CDR3aa: CASSGGWGTDTQYF
v_gene: TRBV28; len: 15; d_gene: .; j_gene: TRBJ1-5; abundance: once; CDR3nt: TGTGCCAGCAGTTCGCATGGACAGAGCAATCAGCCCCAGCATTTT; CDR3aa: CASSSHGQSNQPQHF
v_gene: TRBV4-3; len: 19; d_gene: .; j_gene: TRBJ1-6; abundance: .; CDR3nt: TGCGCCAGCAGCCAACGCGGGCCGAGAGTTTCTATGGATAATTCACCCCTCCACTTT; CDR3aa: CASSQRGPRVSMDNSPLHF
v_gene: TRBV19; len: 16; d_gene: TRBD2; j_gene: TRBJ2-2; abundance: .; CDR3nt: TGTGCCACTAAGGACCTAGCGGGAGGACGAGCAGGGGAGCTGTTTTTT; CDR3aa: CATKDLAGGRAGELFF
v_gene: TRBV28; len: 14; d_gene: TRBD2; j_gene: TRBJ2-5; abundance: .; CDR3nt: TGTGCCAGCAGCCAGCGGGGTGACCAAGAGACCCAGTACTTC; CDR3aa: CASSQRGDQETQYF
v_gene: TRBV4-1; len: 16; d_gene: TRBD1; j_gene: TRBJ2-1; abundance: .; CDR3nt: TGCGCCAGCAGCCAGGGACAGGGTGGTACCTACAATGAGCAGTTCTTC; CDR3aa: CASSQGQGGTYNEQFF
v_gene: TRBV5-1; len: 15; d_gene: .; j_gene: TRBJ2-5; abundance: .; CDR3nt: TGCGCCAGCAGCTTGTTCCCCGCGGGTCAAGAGACCCAGTACTTC; CDR3aa: CASSLFPAGQETQYF
v_gene: TRBV27; len: 14; d_gene: .; j_gene: TRBJ2-7; abundance: .; CDR3nt: TGTGCCAGCAGTTTAAGCATCCTTGCCTACGAGCAGTACTTC; CDR3aa: CASSLSILAYEQYF
v_gene: TRBV9; len: 14; d_gene: .; j_gene: TRBJ1-2; abundance: .; CDR3nt: TGTGCCAGCACCCGGGACGGGAGGGGCCATGGCTACACCTTC; CDR3aa: CASTRDGRGHGYTF
v_gene: TRBV6-6; len: 11; d_gene: .; j_gene: TRBJ2-7; abundance: .; CDR3nt: TGTGCCAGCAGGAGCCAGGACGAGCAGTACTTC; CDR3aa: CASRSQDEQYF
v_gene: TRBV28; len: 18; d_gene: TRBD2; j_gene: TRBJ2-1; abundance: .; CDR3nt: TGTGCCAGCAGTTTCCGGACTAGCGGGAGACACTCCTACAATGAGCAGTTCTTC; CDR3aa: CASSFRTSGRHSYNEQFF